The source of this TCR beta chain is a study of blood T cell repertoires in COVID-19. Study overall: Researchers got acute and convalescent COVID-19 samples from the United States, Italy and Spain. Nucleic acid was either cDNA or gDNA, and it came from T cells, B-cell-depleted T cells, or PBMCs.

Patients at the Seattle site were enrolled during active infection and followed longitudinally. The CDR3 covers 15 residues. The germline CDR1 and CDR2 sequences are MNHEY and SMNVEV (reference sequence). The ends were cut back, 10 bases at V and 5 bases at J, with 24 bases in the middle. Original data processing: Amplification with reference gene primers provided the estimates of nucleated cell counts. The assay was immunoSEQ multiplex PCR, and TCRdb's table has in-frame clones only and misses some. That table gives V, J and clone size, and the DNA gave D and trimming. The sample yields some 75,000 clones, around nine tenths seen once.

The sequenced material came from peripheral blood. This chain joins TRBV27 and TRBJ2-7, with D maybe TRBD2 (7 bases). This clonotype originated in a man older than 75 with COVID-19, enrolled during active disease. CDR3 loop: CATLSRGGSLNEQYF. The DNA of the CDR3 is TGTGCCACCCTATCAAGGGGGGGCAGCTTAAACGAGCAGTACTTC.